These 23 T cell receptor beta chains were sequenced from one sample in a study of CD8+ T cells in alopecia areata. RNA extraction was followed by reverse transcription into cDNA, which acted as the sequencing template. Sequencing was performed with immunoSEQ multiplex PCR; in TCRdb, only in-frame clones are kept and a portion is missing. The sample has about 120,000 clones, around 58% seen once. Documented treatment: oral pan-JAK inhibitor, 5-10 mg twice daily. The sequences come from CD8+ T cells sorted from blood, collected at week 4, from a patient treated with tofacitinib. The receptors here all came from a human donor with alopecia areata.

The chain joins TRBV25-1 to TRBJ2-5; D uncertain. V was clipped by 3 bases and J by 2 bases, with 7 bases between them. CDR3 length: 13 amino acids. Germline loops: CDR1 MGHDK, CDR2 SYGVNS. The CDR3 sequence: CASSDPFQETQYF. The CDR3 region has the DNA TGTGCCAGCAGTGACCCGTTTCAAGAGACCCAGTACTTC.

V usage is TRBV27 and J usage is TRBJ2-1; perhaps TRBD2 as D (5 bases). There are 15 residues in the CDR3. Germline V gene sequence: CDR1 MNHEY, CDR2 SMNVEV (reference sequence). V lost 5 bases and J lost 0, with 11 bases in between. The CDR3 DNA reads as TGTGCCAGCAGTACGGACTTGAGCTCCTACAATGAGCAGTTCTTC. This codes for CASSTDLSSYNEQFF.

The chain employs TRBV7-9 and TRBJ2-3; no reliable D call. V was clipped by 5 bases and J by 4 bases, with 10 bases between them. This CDR3 comprises 13 residues. Germline V gene lookup returns CDR1 SEHNR and CDR2 FQNEAQ (reference sequence). CDR3 protein: CASSGREADTQYF. CDR3 nucleotide sequence: TGTGCCAGCAGCGGACGAGAGGCAGATACGCAGTATTTT.

The chain recombines TRBV30 with TRBJ1-5, with 9 bases aligning to TRBD1. Trimming took 5 bases from V and 7 from J; bases not matched to a gene: 9. The length of the CDR3 is 14 residues. Germline V gene data show CDR1 as GTSNPN and CDR2 as SVGIG (reference sequence). Here the CDR3 DNA reads TGTGCCTGGGATACAGGGGGCGTAGGACAGCCCCAGCATTTT. This codes for CAWDTGGVGQPQHF.

The rearrangement links TRBV7-9 to TRBJ2-7; D possibly uses TRBD1 or TRBD2 (5 bases each). V lost 7 bases and J lost 2, with 15 bases in between. CDR1 is SEHNR, CDR2 FQNEAQ, per germline (reference sequence). The CDR3 consists of 14 residues. In nucleotides, the CDR3 is TGTGCCAGCACCGAACTAGGGGTTACCTACGAGCAGTACTTC. The encoded protein is CASTELGVTYEQYF.

The chain uses TRBV6-5 and TRBJ1-2; TRBD1 aligns across 7 bases. Germline loops: CDR1 MNHEY, CDR2 SVGAGI. CDR3 length: 15 residues. V shed 0 bases, J shed 8 bases, and the junction held 9 bases outside the gene matches. The CDR3 is CASSYSRDSDQGYTF. For the CDR3, the DNA is TGTGCCAGCAGTTACTCAAGGGACAGCGATCAGGGCTACACCTTC.

The V call is TRBV7-9, the J call TRBJ2-5; no clear D gene. The CDR3 is 16 amino acids. The V end was cut by 1 base, the J end by 2 bases, with 14 bases between. CDR1 and CDR2 from the germline V gene are SEHNR and FQNEAQ (reference sequence). DNA of the CDR3: TGTGCCAGCAGCTTAGTGGACGGCTGGGCACAAGAGACCCAGTACTTC. It codes for CASSLVDGWAQETQYF.

This clone was seen more than once but under ten times. The chain joins TRBV27 to TRBJ1-2, with D possibly matching TRBD1 (5 bases). CDR1 is MNHEY and CDR2 is SMNVEV in the germline V gene (reference sequence). V lost 6 bases and J lost 6, with 14 bases in between. The CDR3 has 13 residues. CDR3 sequence: CASRPGGPDGYTF. CDR3 coding DNA: TGTGCCAGCAGACCGGGGGGACCGGATGGCTACACCTTC.

The chain has TRBV4-1 and TRBJ2-3; a weak D match, TRBD2 (5 bases). This CDR3 comprises 13 residues. Per the germline V gene, CDR1 is MGHRA and CDR2 is YSYEKL. Between the trimmed V and J ends, which lost 0 bases and 14 bases, there was a span of 15 bases. For the CDR3, the DNA is TGCGCCAGCAGCCAAGATAGCACTAGAGGAATGTATTTT. It is translated as CASSQDSTRGMYF.

A few counts support this clone. The V gene is TRBV5-6, the J gene TRBJ2-3; D gene uncertain. The CDR3 contains 11 residues. Per germline, CDR1 SGHDT and CDR2 YYEEEE. V dropped 4 bases and J dropped 4 bases, with 4 bases sitting between them. CDR3 sequence: CASSDPDTQYF. The DNA of the CDR3 is TGTGCCAGCAGCGATCCAGATACGCAGTATTTT.

The sample holds one count of this clone. V usage is TRBV7-9 and J usage is TRBJ1-5, with unresolved D. The germline V and J ends were trimmed by 5 bases and 6 bases, with 11 bases remaining between them. This CDR3 has 13 residues. Germline V CDR1 and CDR2: SEHNR, FQNEAQ (reference sequence). The CDR3 loop is CASSLSLTQPQHF. CDR3 sequence (DNA): TGTGCCAGCAGCCTCTCCCTCACTCAGCCCCAGCATTTT.

This chain connects TRBV30 to TRBJ2-1, with D perhaps matching TRBD2 (5 bases). Germline V gene sequence: CDR1 GTSNPN, CDR2 SVGIG (reference sequence). The CDR3 has 15 residues. V shed 1 base and J shed 5 bases, with 15 bases lying between them. The CDR3, as DNA: TGTGCCTGGAGTGCCGGACTGAGTTCCCACAATGAGCAGTTCTTC. This codes for CAWSAGLSSHNEQFF.

The rearrangement joins TRBV7-9 to TRBJ2-1; 9 nucleotides match TRBD2. The germline V gene encodes CDR1 SEHNR and CDR2 FQNEAQ (reference sequence). The CDR3 has 15 residues. J gave up 8 bases and V 5 bases, and 10 bases lay outside the gene matches. The CDR3 here is CASSPLAGGPDEQFF. In DNA, the CDR3 is TGTGCCAGCAGCCCCCTGGCGGGGGGGCCGGATGAGCAGTTCTTC.

The V call is TRBV11-2, the J call TRBJ1-2, with D hard to call. Germline-derived CDR1 and CDR2 are SGHAT and FQNNGV. The germline V and J ends were trimmed by 4 bases and 5 bases, with 11 bases remaining between them. This CDR3 spans 13 amino acids. The CDR3 coding sequence is TGTGCCAGCAGCTCACCGTTGGAGTATGGCTACACCTTC. Protein: CASSSPLEYGYTF.

The J gene is TRBJ2-5, the V gene TRBV6-5, with D maybe TRBD1 (5 bases). The CDR3 has 11 residues. Looked up from germline, CDR1 is MNHEY and CDR2 is SVGAGI. Trimming took off 9 bases at V and 5 bases at J, with 10 bases between the two ends. DNA for the CDR3: TGTGCCAGTCAGGGTTTGGAGACCCAGTACTTC. This translates into CASQGLETQYF.

J is TRBJ1-5 and V is TRBV27; D unclear. The CDR3 totals 15 residues. V was trimmed by 1 base and J by 1 base, leaving 8 bases between them. From germline, CDR1 is MNHEY and CDR2 SMNVEV (reference sequence). This CDR3 reads CASSLFSGSNQPQHF. CDR3 coding DNA: TGTGCCAGCAGTTTATTTTCGGGGAGCAATCAGCCCCAGCATTTT.

The V call is TRBV5-1, the J call TRBJ2-1; maybe TRBD2 (6 bases). CDR1 and CDR2 (germline): SGHRS, YFSETQ. The CDR3 loop spans 14 amino acids. The V gene lost 4 bases and the J gene lost 5 bases, with 13 bases spanning the gap. Written as DNA, the CDR3 is TGCGCCAGCAGCGACCGGGGGAGAAACAATGAGCAGTTCTTC. Protein: CASSDRGRNNEQFF.

The genes are TRBV9 and TRBJ2-2, with D hard to call. Germline-derived CDR1 and CDR2 are SGDLS and YYNGEE. The CDR3 spans 12 residues. Trimming pared 4 bases from V and 7 bases from J, leaving 8 bases between. CDR3 DNA: TGTGCCAGCAGCCCCACCAGCGGGGAGCTGTTTTTT. Its protein product is CASSPTSGELFF. The full variable domain, its missing parts supplied by reference TRBV9 and TRBJ2-2, is DSGVTQTPKHLITATGQRVTLRCSPRSGDLSVYWYQQSLDQGLQFLIQYYNGEERAKGNILERFSAQQFPDLHSELNLSSLELGDSALYFCASSPTSGELFFGEGSRLTVL.

The rearrangement joins TRBV30 to TRBJ1-1; D call uncertain. This CDR3 contains 12 residues. Germline loops: CDR1 GTSNPN, CDR2 SVGIG (reference sequence). V lost 4 bases and J 6 bases, leaving 12 bases between the germline ends. The CDR3 sequence: CAWTMGTPEAFF. The CDR3 DNA reads as TGTGCCTGGACCATGGGCACCCCTGAAGCTTTCTTT.

This clone was seen more than once but under ten times. The chain recombines TRBV6-5 with TRBJ2-5; the D gene is possibly TRBD1 (6 bases). Between the trimmed V and J ends, which lost 6 bases and 1 base, there was a span of 12 bases. The CDR3 loop spans 14 amino acids. CDR1 is MNHEY, CDR2 SVGAGI, per germline. The CDR3 DNA sequence: TGTGCCAGCAGCCTTTTGGACAGCCAAGAGACCCAGTACTTC. Translating gives CASSLLDSQETQYF.

V and J are TRBV29-1 and TRBJ1-1; D remains ambiguous. CDR3 size: 14 residues. Germline CDR1 reads SQVTM; CDR2 reads ANQGSEA. Trimming removed 0 bases from V and 1 base from J, with 9 bases in between. CDR3 sequence reads: CSVEDGRWNTEAFF. CDR3 in DNA: TGCAGCGTTGAAGACGGACGGTGGAACACTGAAGCTTTCTTT.

The chain is built from TRBV28 and TRBJ1-1, with D possibly being TRBD1 (6 bases). The germline V and J ends were trimmed by 3 bases and 8 bases, with 10 bases remaining between them. The CDR3 has 12 amino acids. From germline, CDR1 is MDHEN and CDR2 SYDVKM. The CDR3 DNA follows: TGTGCCAGCAGTTTCGGACAGCCCGAAGCTTTCTTT. This codes for CASSFGQPEAFF.

This clone has a handful of counts. V usage is TRBV29-1 and J usage is TRBJ1-2; D not resolved. Trimming removed 1 base at V and 5 bases at J, with 17 bases between. The length of the CDR3 is 15 residues. Germline lookup yields CDR1 SQVTM and CDR2 ANQGSEA. CDR3 residues: CSVEAYSTEVYGYTF. As DNA, the CDR3 is TGCAGCGTTGAAGCTTACAGCACCGAAGTTTATGGCTACACCTTC.